Each of the 2 T cell receptor beta chains below was sequenced from the same sample in a study of blood T cell repertoires in COVID-19. Profiled with immunoSEQ multiplex PCR; TCRdb holds only in-frame clones, not every one. Of over 40,000 clones in the sample, about nine tenths were seen once. The specimen sequenced was peripheral blood. The source of these receptors is a human donor in a cohort sampled during active COVID-19.

The rearrangement uses TRBV4-1 and TRBJ2-3; TRBD2 agrees at 10 bases. After removal of 4 bases from V and 4 bases from J, the junction contained 5 bases not matched to a gene. The germline gives CDR1 MGHRA, CDR2 YSYEKL. This CDR3 region has 15 residues. CDR3: CASSPSGGASDTQYF. As DNA, the CDR3 is TGCGCCAGCAGCCCAAGCGGGGGGGCCTCAGATACGCAGTATTTT.

The chain links TRBV15 to TRBJ2-7; the match to TRBD1 covers 8 bases. Looked up from germline, CDR1 is LNHNV and CDR2 is YYDKDF (reference sequence). The CDR3 sequence is 14 residues long. After removal of 0 bases from V and 4 bases from J, the junction contained 2 bases not matched to a gene. The CDR3 here is CATSRDRGQYEQYF. The CDR3 nucleotides read TGTGCCACCAGCAGAGACAGGGGGCAGTACGAGCAGTACTTC.